This T cell receptor beta chain was sequenced during a study of blood T cell repertoires in COVID-19. The CDR3 covers 14 residues. Trimming left V 0 bases short and J 4 bases short, with 12 bases between. Germline loops: CDR1 SQVTM, CDR2 ANQGSEA. Here immunoSEQ multiplex PCR was the method, and the copy in TCRdb shows in-frame clones only, minus some. The table shows nearly 200,000 clones, with approximately 81% occurring only once. This TCR was recovered from a human donor in a cohort sampled during active COVID-19. Sample: peripheral blood. The chain recombines TRBV29-1 with TRBJ2-5; D perhaps matches TRBD1 (6 bases). The CDR3 loop reads CSVEDLGRGETQYF. The CDR3 bases are TGCAGCGTTGAAGATCTAGGCAGGGGAGAGACCCAGTACTTC.